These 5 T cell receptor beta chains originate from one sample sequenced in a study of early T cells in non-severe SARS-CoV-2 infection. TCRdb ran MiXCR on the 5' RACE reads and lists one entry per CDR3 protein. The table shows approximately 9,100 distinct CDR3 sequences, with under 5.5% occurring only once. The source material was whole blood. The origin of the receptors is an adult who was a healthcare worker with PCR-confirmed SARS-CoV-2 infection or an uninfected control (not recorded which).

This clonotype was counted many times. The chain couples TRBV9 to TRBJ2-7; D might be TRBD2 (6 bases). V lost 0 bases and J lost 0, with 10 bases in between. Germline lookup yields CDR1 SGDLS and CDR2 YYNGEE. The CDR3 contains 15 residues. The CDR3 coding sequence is TGTGCCAGCAGCGTAGAGGCTAGCGTCTCCTACGAGCAGTACTTC. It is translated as CASSVEASVSYEQYF. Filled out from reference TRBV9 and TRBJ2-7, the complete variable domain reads DSGVTQTPKHLITATGQRVTLRCSPRSGDLSVYWYQQSLDQGLQFLIQYYNGEERAKGNILERFSAQQFPDLHSELNLSSLELGDSALYFCASSVEASVSYEQYFGPGTRLTVT.

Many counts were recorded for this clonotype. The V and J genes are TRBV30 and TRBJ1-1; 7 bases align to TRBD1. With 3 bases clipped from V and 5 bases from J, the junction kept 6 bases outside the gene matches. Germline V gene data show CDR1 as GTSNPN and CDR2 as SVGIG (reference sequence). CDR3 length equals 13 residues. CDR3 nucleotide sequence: TGTGCCTGGAGCTTAGGGGGCCCGACTGAAGCTTTCTTT. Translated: CAWSLGGPTEAFF. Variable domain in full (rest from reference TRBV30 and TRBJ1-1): SQTIHQWPATLVQPVGSPLSLECTVEGTSNPNLYWYRQAAGRGLQLLFYSVGIGQISSEVPQNLSASRPQDRQFILSSKKLLLSDSGFYLCAWSLGGPTEAFFGQGTRLTVV.

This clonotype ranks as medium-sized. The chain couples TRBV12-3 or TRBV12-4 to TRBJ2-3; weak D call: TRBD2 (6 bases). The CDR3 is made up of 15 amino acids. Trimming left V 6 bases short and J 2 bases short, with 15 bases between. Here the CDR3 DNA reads TGTGCCAGCAGCCTTCGGAGGGGCGACACAGATACGCAGTATTTT. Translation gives CASSLRRGDTDTQYF.

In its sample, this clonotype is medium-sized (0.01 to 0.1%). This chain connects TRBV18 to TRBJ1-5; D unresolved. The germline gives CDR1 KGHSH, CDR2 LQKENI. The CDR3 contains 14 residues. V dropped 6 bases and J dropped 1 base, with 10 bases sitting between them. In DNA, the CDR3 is TGTGCCAGCTCCAGACCCGGCAGCAATCAGCCCCAGCATTTT. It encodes CASSRPGSNQPQHF.

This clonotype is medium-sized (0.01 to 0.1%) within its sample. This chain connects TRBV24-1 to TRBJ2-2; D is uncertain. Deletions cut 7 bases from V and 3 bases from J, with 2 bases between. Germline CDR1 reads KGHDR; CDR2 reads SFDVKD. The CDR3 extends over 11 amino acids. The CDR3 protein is CATRDTGELFF. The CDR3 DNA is TGTGCCACCAGGGACACCGGGGAGCTGTTTTTT.